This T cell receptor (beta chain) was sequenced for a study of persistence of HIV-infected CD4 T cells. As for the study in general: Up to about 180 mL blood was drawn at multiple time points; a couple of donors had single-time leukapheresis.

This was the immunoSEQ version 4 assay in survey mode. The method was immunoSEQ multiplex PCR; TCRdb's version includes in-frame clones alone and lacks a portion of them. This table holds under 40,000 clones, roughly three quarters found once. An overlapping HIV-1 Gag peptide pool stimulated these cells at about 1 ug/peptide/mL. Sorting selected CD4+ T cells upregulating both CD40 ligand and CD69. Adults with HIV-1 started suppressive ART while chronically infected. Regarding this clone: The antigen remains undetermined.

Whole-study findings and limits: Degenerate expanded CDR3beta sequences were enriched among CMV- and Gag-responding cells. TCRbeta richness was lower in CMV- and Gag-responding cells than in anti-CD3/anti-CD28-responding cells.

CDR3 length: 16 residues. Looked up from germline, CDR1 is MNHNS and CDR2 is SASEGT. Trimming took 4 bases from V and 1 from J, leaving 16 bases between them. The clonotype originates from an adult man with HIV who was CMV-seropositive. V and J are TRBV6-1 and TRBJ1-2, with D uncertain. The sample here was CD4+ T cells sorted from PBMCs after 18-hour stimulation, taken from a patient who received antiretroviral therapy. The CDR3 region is CASSARWREGNYGYTF. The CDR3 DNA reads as TGTGCCAGCAGTGCAAGGTGGAGGGAGGGTAACTATGGCTACACCTTC.